This is a list of T cell receptor beta chains from one sample in a study of blood T cells in healthy people across ages. TCRdb processed the 5' RACE reads anew with MiXCR; each CDR3 protein has one entry. The sample contains 780,000 or so distinct CDR3 sequences, roughly 50% of which appear only once. Sequenced material: blood. The receptors come from a man aged 40-50 years in good health. Each CDR3 is given with its conserved first and last residue. The D gene is left open where the match is weak. The size entry is marked missing in some rows and otherwise reads once, few, many or a size class.

j_call d_call v_call clone_size cdr3_nt cdr3_aa
TRBJ2-7 TRBD2 TRBV6-2/TRBV6-3 - TGTGCCAGCAGTTACTCGCAGGGACTAGGTTCCGAGCAGTACTTC CASSYSQGLGSEQYF
TRBJ2-1 TRBD2 TRBV27 - TGTGCCAGCAGTTCCGGGACTAGCGGGAACAATGAGCAGTTCTTC CASSSGTSGNNEQFF
TRBJ2-1 TRBD2 TRBV20-1 few TGCAGTGCCACGGGACTAGCGGGAGTGGATGAGCAGTTCTTC CSATGLAGVDEQFF
TRBJ2-3 TRBD2 TRBV7-2 few TGTGCCAGCAGTCTCCATACTAGCGGGGGGTCGGATACGCAGTATTTT CASSLHTSGGSDTQYF
TRBJ2-4 - TRBV5-1 - TGCGCCAGCAGCGACCTCGGGGCCAAAAACATTCAGTACTTC CASSDLGAKNIQYF
TRBJ1-6 - TRBV3-1 - TGTGCCAGCAGCCAACGGCCGGGGGGCCCTAATTCACCCCTCCACTTT CASSQRPGGPNSPLHF
TRBJ2-6 - TRBV20-1 once TGCAGTGCTAGAGCGGCAGAGTCTGGGGCCAACGTCCTGACTTTC CSARAAESGANVLTF
TRBJ2-7 - TRBV7-2 - TGTGCCAGCAGCCGGGCCGTGTCTACCAAATCCTACGAGCAGTACTTC CASSRAVSTKSYEQYF
TRBJ2-3 - TRBV15 few TGTGCCACCAGCAGAGCTCAGCGGACTACCTGGAGTATAGCAGATACGCAGTATTTT CATSRAQRTTWSIADTQYF
TRBJ2-7 - TRBV7-2 - TGTGCCAGCAGCCTGGCCCCAGAAGGGGTTGGCGCCTACGAGCAGTACTTC CASSLAPEGVGAYEQYF
TRBJ1-2 TRBD1 TRBV4-2 - TGTGCCAGCAGCCAAGACTACGACAGGGGGATTGGCTATGGCTACACCTTC CASSQDYDRGIGYGYTF
TRBJ2-7 TRBD2 TRBV20-1 - TGCAGTGCTAGCGCGGGGGGCACCTACGAGCAGTACTTC CSASAGGTYEQYF